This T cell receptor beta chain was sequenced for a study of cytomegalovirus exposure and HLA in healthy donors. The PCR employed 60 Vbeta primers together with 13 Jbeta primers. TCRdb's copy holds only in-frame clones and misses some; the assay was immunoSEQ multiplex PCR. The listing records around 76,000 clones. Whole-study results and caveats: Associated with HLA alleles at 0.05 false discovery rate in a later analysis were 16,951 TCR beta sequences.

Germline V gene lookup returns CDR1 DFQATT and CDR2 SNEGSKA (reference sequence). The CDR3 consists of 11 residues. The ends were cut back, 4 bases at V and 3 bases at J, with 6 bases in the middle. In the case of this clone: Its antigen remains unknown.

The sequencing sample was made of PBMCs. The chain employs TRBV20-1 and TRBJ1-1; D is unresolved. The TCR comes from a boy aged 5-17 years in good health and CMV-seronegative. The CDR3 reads CSATTYTEAFF. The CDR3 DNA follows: TGCAGTGCTACGACTTACACTGAAGCTTTCTTT.